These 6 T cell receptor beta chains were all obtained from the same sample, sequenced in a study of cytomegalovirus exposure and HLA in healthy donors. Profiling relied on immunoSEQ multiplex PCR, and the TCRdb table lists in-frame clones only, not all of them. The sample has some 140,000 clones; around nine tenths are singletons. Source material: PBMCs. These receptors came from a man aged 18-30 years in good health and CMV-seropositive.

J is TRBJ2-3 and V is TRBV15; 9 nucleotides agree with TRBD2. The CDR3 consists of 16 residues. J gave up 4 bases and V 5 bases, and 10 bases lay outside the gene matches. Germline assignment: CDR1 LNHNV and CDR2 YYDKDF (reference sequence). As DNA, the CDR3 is TGTGCCACCAGCCGTGTACCGGGACTAGCCGCAGATACGCAGTATTTT. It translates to CATSRVPGLAADTQYF. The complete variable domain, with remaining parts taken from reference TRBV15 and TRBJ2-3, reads DAMVIQNPRYQVTQFGKPVTLSCSQTLNHNVMYWYQQKSSQAPKLLFHYYDKDFNNEADTPDNFQSRRPNTSFCFLDIRSPGLGDTAMYLCATSRVPGLAADTQYFGPGTRLTVL.

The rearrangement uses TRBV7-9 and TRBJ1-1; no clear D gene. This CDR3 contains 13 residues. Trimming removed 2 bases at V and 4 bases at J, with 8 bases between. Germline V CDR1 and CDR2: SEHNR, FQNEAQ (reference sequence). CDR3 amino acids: CASSLTGVTEAFF. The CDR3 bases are TGTGCCAGCAGCTTAACGGGAGTCACTGAAGCTTTCTTT.

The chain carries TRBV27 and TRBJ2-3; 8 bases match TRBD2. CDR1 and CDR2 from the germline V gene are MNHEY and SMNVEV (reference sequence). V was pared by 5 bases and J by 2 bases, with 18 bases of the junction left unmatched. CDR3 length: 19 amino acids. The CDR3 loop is CASSSPSRSLAGNTDTQYF. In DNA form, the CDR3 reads TGTGCCAGCAGTAGCCCGAGCCGCAGCCTAGCGGGTAACACAGATACGCAGTATTTT.

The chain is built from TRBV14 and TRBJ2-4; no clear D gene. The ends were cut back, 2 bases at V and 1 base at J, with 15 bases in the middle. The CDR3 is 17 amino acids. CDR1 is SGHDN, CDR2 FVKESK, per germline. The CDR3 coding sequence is TGTGCCAGCAGCCAAAATCTTCGGAGATCGGCCAAAAACATTCAGTACTTC. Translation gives CASSQNLRRSAKNIQYF.

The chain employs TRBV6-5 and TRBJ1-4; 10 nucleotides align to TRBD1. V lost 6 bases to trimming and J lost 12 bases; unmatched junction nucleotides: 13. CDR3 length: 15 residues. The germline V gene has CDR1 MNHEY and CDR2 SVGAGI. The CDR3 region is CASSPSRQGAQELFF. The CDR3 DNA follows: TGTGCCAGCAGCCCATCCCGACAGGGGGCGCAAGAACTGTTTTTT.

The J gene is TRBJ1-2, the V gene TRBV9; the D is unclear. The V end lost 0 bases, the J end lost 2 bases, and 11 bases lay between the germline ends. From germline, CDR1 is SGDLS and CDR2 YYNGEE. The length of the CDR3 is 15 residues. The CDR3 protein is CASSVVDTSNYGYTF. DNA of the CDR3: TGTGCCAGCAGCGTAGTTGACACCTCGAACTATGGCTACACCTTC.